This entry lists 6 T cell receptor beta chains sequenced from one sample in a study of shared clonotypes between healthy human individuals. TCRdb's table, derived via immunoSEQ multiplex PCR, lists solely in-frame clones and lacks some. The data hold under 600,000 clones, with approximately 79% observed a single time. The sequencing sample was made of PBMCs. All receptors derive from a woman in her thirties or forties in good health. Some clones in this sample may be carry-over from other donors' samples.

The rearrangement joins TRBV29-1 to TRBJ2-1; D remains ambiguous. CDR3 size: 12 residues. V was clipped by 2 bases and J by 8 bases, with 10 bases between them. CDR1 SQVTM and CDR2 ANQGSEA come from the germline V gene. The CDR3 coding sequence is TGCAGCGTTGAACCCTGGGTCGATGAGCAGTTCTTC. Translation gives CSVEPWVDEQFF.

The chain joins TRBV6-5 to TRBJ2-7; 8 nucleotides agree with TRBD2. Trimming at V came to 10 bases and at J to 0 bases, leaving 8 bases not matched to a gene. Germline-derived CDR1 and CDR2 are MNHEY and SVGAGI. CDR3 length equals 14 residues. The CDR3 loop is CANAPGTSSYEQYF. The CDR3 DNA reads TGTGCCAACGCCCCCGGGACTAGCTCCTACGAGCAGTACTTC.

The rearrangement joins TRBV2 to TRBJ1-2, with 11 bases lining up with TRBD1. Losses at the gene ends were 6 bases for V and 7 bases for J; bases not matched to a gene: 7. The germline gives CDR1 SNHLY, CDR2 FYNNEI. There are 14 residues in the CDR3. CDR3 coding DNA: TGTGCCAGCAGCACGGACAGGGGGCGCGCTGGCTACACCTTC. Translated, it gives CASSTDRGRAGYTF. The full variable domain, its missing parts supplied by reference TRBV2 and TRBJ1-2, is EPEVTQTPSHQVTQMGQEVILRCVPISNHLYFYWYRQILGQKVEFLVSFYNNEISEKSEIFDDQFSVERPDGSNFTLKIRSTKLEDSAMYFCASSTDRGRAGYTFGSGTRLTVV.

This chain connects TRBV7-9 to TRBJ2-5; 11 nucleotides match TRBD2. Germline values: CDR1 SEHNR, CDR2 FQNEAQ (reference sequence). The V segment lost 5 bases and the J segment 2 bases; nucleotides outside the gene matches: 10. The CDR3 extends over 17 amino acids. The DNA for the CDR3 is TGTGCCAGCAGCCCTCCTCTAGCGGGAGGTAAACAAGAGACCCAGTACTTC. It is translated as CASSPPLAGGKQETQYF.

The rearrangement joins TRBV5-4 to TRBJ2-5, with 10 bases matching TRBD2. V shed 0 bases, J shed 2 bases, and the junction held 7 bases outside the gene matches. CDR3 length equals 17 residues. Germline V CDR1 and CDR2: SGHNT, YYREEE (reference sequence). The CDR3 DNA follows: TGTGCCAGCAGCTTGGGGGTACTAGCGGGAACGCAAGAGACCCAGTACTTC. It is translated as CASSLGVLAGTQETQYF.

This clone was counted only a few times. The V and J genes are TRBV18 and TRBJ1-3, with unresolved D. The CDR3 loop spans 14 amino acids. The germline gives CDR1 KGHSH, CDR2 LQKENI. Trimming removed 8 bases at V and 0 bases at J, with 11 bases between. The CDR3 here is CASEPSYSGNTIYF. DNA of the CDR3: TGTGCCAGCGAGCCCTCGTACTCTGGAAACACCATATATTTT.